The clone carrying this T cell receptor (beta chain) was recorded once. The sample is drawn from a study of blood T cell repertoires in COVID-19. Study-wide background: Researchers got acute and convalescent COVID-19 samples from the United States, Italy and Spain. Sample material is recorded as cDNA or gDNA derived from T cells, B-cell-depleted T cells, or PBMCs.

CDR1 and CDR2 from the germline V gene are SGHRS and YFSETQ. The CDR3 runs 14 residues. Between the trimmed V and J ends, which lost 6 bases and 1 base, there was a span of 12 bases. Authors' methods: Amplification with reference gene primers provided the estimates of nucleated cell counts. Clones were read by immunoSEQ multiplex PCR, and TCRdb kept only the in-frame ones, dropping some. The V and J calls and clone size were taken over from that table, and D and trimming were inferred from the DNA. Of about 140,000 clones in the sample, around 80% were seen once. The rearrangement uses TRBV5-1 and TRBJ2-3; D unclear. Sequences were obtained from peripheral blood. The receptor was derived from an elderly woman in a cohort sampled during active or convalescent COVID-19. The CDR3 region has the DNA TGCGCCAGCAAACTCGACTCACGCACAGATACGCAGTATTTT. Residues: CASKLDSRTDTQYF.